These 32 T cell receptor beta chains share one sample of origin, sequenced in a study of cytotoxic CD8 clonotypes in ibrutinib-treated CLL. The assay was immunoSEQ multiplex PCR, and TCRdb's table has in-frame clones only and misses some. The repertoire holds approximately 32,000 clones, approximately 70% seen once, with 28% in the top ten. The source was PBMCs, collected before ibrutinib treatment. The receptors come from a human donor with chronic lymphocytic leukemia.

The chain has TRBV13 and TRBJ2-7; the D is unclear. The germline CDR1 and CDR2 sequences are PRHDT and FYEKMQ (reference sequence). V was shortened by 5 bases and J by 6 bases, with 17 bases between the two germline ends. There are 14 residues in the CDR3. Here the CDR3 DNA reads TGTGCCAGCAGCATTACCCGGACCGTCGGCGAGCAGTACTTC. As protein: CASSITRTVGEQYF.

This clone showed up just a few times. The chain uses TRBV11-3 and TRBJ2-1; 9 nucleotides align to TRBD1. CDR3 size: 15 residues. V lost 5 bases to trimming and J lost 6 bases; unmatched junction nucleotides: 8. In germline, CDR1 is SGHNT, CDR2 YENEEA. The CDR3 nucleotides read TGTGCCAGCAGCCCAGGGACAGGGTCCCTCAATGAGCAGTTCTTC. This codes for CASSPGTGSLNEQFF.

V and J are TRBV6-6 and TRBJ2-2, with D possibly TRBD2 on 6 matching bases. Trimming took off 1 base at V and 4 bases at J, with 7 bases between the two ends. The CDR3 runs 14 residues. The germline V gene has CDR1 MNHNY and CDR2 SVGAGI (reference sequence). The CDR3 loop is CASSYLGGTGELFF. CDR3 nucleotides: TGTGCCAGCAGTTACTTGGGGGGCACCGGGGAGCTGTTTTTT.

CDR3 in amino acids: CASSPSDLDRTGGPTQYF. Here the CDR3 DNA reads TGTGCCAGCAGCCCCAGCGACCTGGACCGGACAGGCGGACCTACGCAGTATTTT. The gene calls are TRBV11-2 and TRBJ2-3, with 7 bases that match TRBD1. The trim removed 5 bases at V and 8 bases at J, leaving 22 bases unmatched. The CDR3 spans 18 residues. CDR1 and CDR2 (germline): SGHAT, FQNNGV.

The sample holds a few counts of this clone. The chain links TRBV6-6 to TRBJ2-5; TRBD2 aligns across 7 bases. The CDR3 has 15 amino acids. Germline CDR1 is MNHNY and CDR2 is SVGAGI (reference sequence). With V trimmed by 7 bases and J by 4 bases, 12 bases remained unmatched. CDR3 sequence reads: CASIHRDQRGETQYF. The CDR3 DNA reads TGTGCCAGCATCCACCGGGACCAGCGGGGAGAGACCCAGTACTTC.

The rearrangement uses TRBV4-1 and TRBJ1-2; 8 bases fit TRBD1. This CDR3 spans 16 amino acids. Germline lookup yields CDR1 MGHRA and CDR2 YSYEKL. The junction had 9 bases not matched to a gene; V was cut back by 2 bases and J by 4 bases. The CDR3 protein is CASSQPDRALRYGYTF. CDR3 DNA sequence: TGCGCCAGCAGCCAACCGGACAGGGCATTACGCTATGGCTACACCTTC.

Points on this clone: At the DNA level, this CDR3 is encoded by other sequences in the same sample as well. The J gene is TRBJ2-7, the V gene TRBV27; 11 nucleotides align to TRBD2. This CDR3 is built from 15 residues. The germline gives CDR1 MNHEY, CDR2 SMNVEV (reference sequence). With 2 bases clipped from V and 1 base from J, the junction kept 1 base outside the gene matches. CDR3 sequence reads: CASSLGTSGSYEQYF. CDR3 bases: TGTGCCAGCAGTTTAGGGACTAGCGGATCCTACGAGCAGTACTTC.

V and J are TRBV5-1 and TRBJ1-3; D is perhaps TRBD1 (5 bases). Trimming took off 0 bases at V and 2 bases at J, with 9 bases between the two ends. This CDR3 has 15 amino acids. The germline CDR1 and CDR2 sequences are SGHRS and YFSETQ. The CDR3 protein is CASSLDGTAGNTIYF. CDR3 bases: TGCGCCAGCAGCTTGGACGGGACGGCTGGAAACACCATATATTTT.

The chain uses TRBV5-5 and TRBJ2-7; D uncertain. V lost 2 bases and J lost 1, with 7 bases in between. There are 13 residues in the CDR3. The germline V gene has CDR1 SGHKS and CDR2 YYEKEE (reference sequence). CDR3 sequence (DNA): TGTGCCAGCAGCTTCCCTCATTCCTACGAGCAGTACTTC. Translation gives CASSFPHSYEQYF.

The chain employs TRBV27 and TRBJ2-1; 7 bases map to TRBD1. Trimming removed 3 bases from V and 0 bases from J; junction bases left unmatched: 11. Germline-derived CDR1 and CDR2 are MNHEY and SMNVEV (reference sequence). The length of the CDR3 is 18 residues. The CDR3: CASSFKGARTSSYNEQFF. Here the CDR3 DNA reads TGTGCCAGCAGTTTCAAGGGGGCTCGGACCAGCTCCTACAATGAGCAGTTCTTC.

The chain joins TRBV5-1 to TRBJ1-2; D might be TRBD1 (5 bases). The CDR3 has 15 amino acids. V lost 3 bases and J 3 bases, leaving 15 bases between the germline ends. CDR1 SGHRS and CDR2 YFSETQ come from the germline V gene. CDR3 sequence: CASSSTSGADYGYTF. DNA for the CDR3: TGCGCCAGCAGCTCCACGAGTGGGGCTGACTATGGCTACACCTTC. Supplemented by reference TRBV5-1 and TRBJ1-2, the full variable domain reads KAGVTQTPRYLIKTRGQQVTLSCSPISGHRSVSWYQQTPGQGLQFLFEYFSETQRNKGNFPGRFSGRQFSNSRSEMNVSTLELGDSALYLCASSSTSGADYGYTFGSGTRLTVV.

The rearrangement joins TRBV5-5 to TRBJ1-4; D remains ambiguous. In germline, CDR1 is SGHKS, CDR2 YYEKEE (reference sequence). The CDR3 totals 14 residues. The germline V and J ends were trimmed by 5 bases and 2 bases, with 10 bases remaining between them. CDR3 sequence (DNA): TGTGCCAGCAGGGGTTGGGGTACTAATGAAAAACTGTTTTTT. Translation gives CASRGWGTNEKLFF.

The chain employs TRBV6-5 and TRBJ1-6; the match to TRBD1 covers 7 bases. Germline V lookup: CDR1 MNHEY, CDR2 SVGAGI. The CDR3 totals 13 residues. V lost 9 bases and J lost 10; bases outside the gene matches: 9. The CDR3 loop reads CASRRGLESPLHF. CDR3 nucleotide sequence: TGTGCCAGTCGGAGGGGGCTGGAATCACCCCTCCACTTT.

The chain couples TRBV7-9 to TRBJ2-3; no clear D. The V and J ends lost 7 bases and 0 bases respectively, with 8 bases between them. The CDR3 is 13 residues long. Germline-derived CDR1 and CDR2 are SEHNR and FQNEAQ (reference sequence). Written as DNA, the CDR3 is TGTGCCAGCAACCTTGAGAGCACAGATACGCAGTATTTT. This translates into CASNLESTDTQYF.

With regard to this clone: The junction shows a germline mismatch at one end, possibly a read error. This chain uses TRBV6-1 with TRBJ1-1; no clear D. From germline, CDR1 is MNHNS and CDR2 SASEGT. CDR3 length equals 12 residues. The CDR3, as DNA: TGTGCCGGCAGGACGATGTCCACTGAAGCTTTCTTT. Translating gives CAGRTMSTEAFF.

The rearrangement uses TRBV18 and TRBJ2-1; 7 nucleotides agree with TRBD1. The V gene's germline CDR1 is KGHSH and CDR2 LQKENI. Trimming removed 2 bases from V and 7 bases from J; junction bases left unmatched: 2. CDR3 length equals 13 residues. The CDR3 is CASSPGQVNEQFF. The CDR3 region has the DNA TGTGCCAGCTCACCAGGACAGGTGAATGAGCAGTTCTTC.

This chain links TRBV10-3 with TRBJ2-7, with TRBD1 identical over 9 bases. The CDR3 length is 13 residues. V lost 7 bases, J lost 5 bases, and 6 bases stayed unmatched. The germline gives CDR1 ENHRY, CDR2 SYGVKD. This CDR3 is CAINGQGRDEQYF. The CDR3 coding sequence is TGTGCCATCAACGGACAGGGGCGGGACGAGCAGTACTTC.

This clone is medium-sized. The V and J genes are TRBV7-9 and TRBJ2-6; D might be TRBD1 (5 bases). V lost 11 bases, J lost 0 bases, and 20 bases lay in between. The CDR3 spans 17 residues. Germline V CDR1 and CDR2: SEHNR, FQNEAQ (reference sequence). The CDR3 here is CAGTRAGSNSGANVLTF. Here the CDR3 DNA reads TGTGCCGGAACTCGGGCAGGGTCGAACTCTGGGGCCAACGTCCTGACTTTC.

The chain is built from TRBV9 and TRBJ1-1, with D tentatively TRBD1 (5 bases). Between the trimmed V and J ends, which lost 3 bases and 1 base, there was a span of 10 bases. The CDR3 runs to 14 residues. The germline gives CDR1 SGDLS, CDR2 YYNGEE. The CDR3 loop reads CASSARQQNTEAFF. CDR3 sequence (DNA): TGTGCCAGCAGCGCCAGACAGCAGAACACTGAAGCTTTCTTT. The full variable domain, completed using reference TRBV9 and TRBJ1-1, is DSGVTQTPKHLITATGQRVTLRCSPRSGDLSVYWYQQSLDQGLQFLIQYYNGEERAKGNILERFSAQQFPDLHSELNLSSLELGDSALYFCASSARQQNTEAFFGQGTRLTVV.

This chain joins TRBV9 and TRBJ1-3; D is unresolved. CDR3 length equals 16 residues. The V end was cut by 4 bases, the J end by 0 bases, with 14 bases between. Per the germline V gene, CDR1 is SGDLS and CDR2 is YYNGEE. The CDR3 nucleotides read TGTGCCAGCAGCAAAGACCCCGTTAGCTCTGGAAACACCATATATTTT. Its translation: CASSKDPVSSGNTIYF.

V and J are TRBV28 and TRBJ2-7, with D possibly TRBD1 on 6 matching bases. CDR1 and CDR2 from the germline V gene are MDHEN and SYDVKM. CDR3 length equals 15 residues. V lost 1 base and J lost 4, with 14 bases in between. The CDR3 sequence: CASSLFGRGGYEQYF. The CDR3 DNA follows: TGTGCCAGCAGTTTATTCGGCAGGGGCGGGTACGAGCAGTACTTC.

The V gene is TRBV5-8, the J gene TRBJ2-3; TRBD1 matches at 9 bases. Germline V gene sequence: CDR1 SGHTS, CDR2 YDEGEE. This CDR3 region has 15 residues. V shed 4 bases and J 8 bases; nucleotides not matched to a gene: 11. This CDR3 is CASSLAIGTGSTQYF. The CDR3, as DNA: TGTGCCAGCAGCCTGGCTATAGGGACAGGGAGTACGCAGTATTTT.

The V gene is TRBV19, the J gene TRBJ1-1, with D tentatively TRBD1 (6 bases). This CDR3 is 13 amino acids long. Germline V CDR1 and CDR2: LNHDA, SQIVND (reference sequence). V was trimmed by 6 bases and J by 0 bases, leaving 8 bases between them. CDR3 region: CASSGQMNTEAFF. The CDR3 nucleotides read TGTGCCAGTAGCGGACAGATGAACACTGAAGCTTTCTTT.

The chain recombines TRBV23-1 with TRBJ2-7; the match to TRBD1 covers 10 bases. TRBV23-1 is flagged as an ORF with uncertain function. This CDR3 spans 14 amino acids. Unmatched junction bases numbered 3, after V lost 0 bases and J lost 7 bases. CDR3 in amino acids: CASSQSWTGGEQYF. DNA of the CDR3: TGCGCCAGCAGTCAATCGTGGACAGGGGGTGAGCAGTACTTC.

The V and J genes are TRBV9 and TRBJ2-2; the D is unclear. The CDR3 extends over 16 amino acids. V lost 3 bases and J 6 bases, leaving 18 bases between the germline ends. The germline V gene encodes CDR1 SGDLS and CDR2 YYNGEE. CDR3 DNA sequence: TGTGCCAGCAGCGCTACCCGGTTGCGCTTGGCCGGGGAGCTGTTTTTT. It encodes CASSATRLRLAGELFF.

This clone came up a few times. The chain couples TRBV11-2 to TRBJ1-6, with D maybe TRBD1 (6 bases). V lost 5 bases, J lost 7 bases, and 15 bases lay in between. Per the germline V gene, CDR1 is SGHAT and CDR2 is FQNNGV. This CDR3 region has 15 residues. CDR3 protein: CASSPGGGGNSPLHF. The CDR3 DNA reads TGTGCCAGCAGCCCCGGGGGCGGGGGCAATTCACCCCTCCACTTT.

The CDR3 region is CASSQDLGRGGHSNEQFF. Written as DNA, the CDR3 is TGTGCCAGCAGCCAAGATTTAGGGCGGGGGGGCCATTCGAATGAGCAGTTCTTC. The chain employs TRBV4-2 and TRBJ2-1, with 9 nucleotides matching TRBD2. Trimming removed 0 bases from V and 7 bases from J; junction bases left unmatched: 13. This CDR3 spans 18 amino acids. Germline V CDR1 and CDR2: LGHNA, YNFKEQ.

This clone has more than one count but fewer than ten. The chain has TRBV13 and TRBJ2-7; TRBD2 matches at 7 bases. Germline lookup yields CDR1 PRHDT and CDR2 FYEKMQ (reference sequence). The CDR3 extends over 16 amino acids. V was pared by 5 bases and J by 3 bases, with 13 bases of the junction left unmatched. The CDR3 nucleotides read TGTGCCAGCAGCCCACCACCGACGGGAGGTAGCTACGAGCAGTACTTC. Translation: CASSPPPTGGSYEQYF.

This clone was seen a few times. The chain links TRBV29-1 to TRBJ2-7, with 8 bases identical to TRBD2. The CDR3 is made up of 14 amino acids. V shed 5 bases and J 2 bases; nucleotides not matched to a gene: 8. Per germline, CDR1 SQVTM and CDR2 ANQGSEA. The CDR3 nucleotides read TGCAGCGTTTGTGGGCGGGGGGAGCCCTACGAGCAGTACTTC. Residues: CSVCGRGEPYEQYF.

This clone has more than one count but fewer than ten. V usage is TRBV28 and J usage is TRBJ2-3; D is uncertain. With 7 bases removed from V and 5 bases from J, the gap between germline ends came to 4 bases. Germline V lookup: CDR1 MDHEN, CDR2 SYDVKM. The CDR3 loop spans 10 amino acids. The CDR3 loop is CASTGDTQYF. As DNA, the CDR3 is TGTGCCAGCACGGGAGATACGCAGTATTTT.

This clone was counted ten times or more. The chain carries TRBV19 and TRBJ1-1; a possible D gene is TRBD1 (5 bases). Trimming left V 3 bases short and J 4 bases short, with 12 bases between. The CDR3 length is 14 residues. The V gene's germline CDR1 is LNHDA and CDR2 SQIVND (reference sequence). The CDR3 protein is CASSIGGIGTEAFF. The CDR3 nucleotides are TGTGCCAGTAGTATTGGGGGTATTGGCACTGAAGCTTTCTTT. Full variable domain (rest looked up from reference TRBV19 and TRBJ1-1): DGGITQSPKYLFRKEGQNVTLSCEQNLNHDAMYWYRQDPGQGLRLIYYSQIVNDFQKGDIAEGYSVSREKKESFPLTVTSAQKNPTAFYLCASSIGGIGTEAFFGQGTRLTVV.

By frequency in the sample, this clone is large. The J gene is TRBJ2-1, the V gene TRBV19; TRBD2 agrees at 12 bases. There are 13 residues in the CDR3. Germline V gene data show CDR1 as LNHDA and CDR2 as SQIVND (reference sequence). The V gene end was trimmed by 8 bases and the J gene end by 7 bases; junction bases not matched to a gene: 3. As DNA, the CDR3 is TGTGCCAGTTGGACTAGCGGGGTAAATGAGCAGTTCTTC. Encoded protein: CASWTSGVNEQFF.